Below are 25 T cell receptor beta chains sequenced from a single sample in a study of blood T cell repertoires in COVID-19. Measured with immunoSEQ multiplex PCR; TCRdb has only the in-frame clones, and not every one. Altogether 85,000 to 120,000 clones are present, 78% being singletons, with the ten largest covering about 9.6%. Sequenced material: peripheral blood. Receptors originate from a man in his sixties with active or convalescent COVID-19.

The chain recombines TRBV27 with TRBJ2-2; D not certain. CDR1 and CDR2 from the germline V gene are MNHEY and SMNVEV (reference sequence). This CDR3 region has 13 residues. V dropped 8 bases and J dropped 1 base, with 8 bases sitting between them. The CDR3 protein is CASCGRNTGELFF. CDR3 sequence (DNA): TGTGCCAGCTGCGGCCGGAACACCGGGGAGCTGTTTTTT.

The V call is TRBV11-2, the J call TRBJ2-5; 9 bases are a match to TRBD1. This CDR3 is built from 15 residues. Germline assignment: CDR1 SGHAT and CDR2 FQNNGV. The V gene end was trimmed by 10 bases and the J gene end by 3 bases; junction bases not matched to a gene: 12. The chain's CDR3 is CATSVGDRGEETQYF. The CDR3 DNA sequence: TGTGCCACCTCCGTCGGAGACAGGGGGGAAGAGACCCAGTACTTC.

A few counts support this clone. V usage is TRBV19 and J usage is TRBJ2-7; a possible D gene is TRBD2 (5 bases). This CDR3 has 17 residues. V gave up 3 bases and J gave up 7 bases, with 25 bases separating them. The germline gives CDR1 LNHDA, CDR2 SQIVND (reference sequence). This CDR3 is CASSILGEAAGLGEQYV. The CDR3 DNA is TGTGCCAGTAGTATTCTCGGGGAAGCTGCGGGTCTTGGAGAGCAGTACGTC.

The rearrangement uses TRBV21-1 and TRBJ2-1; the DNA was not used to check the table's D call, TRBD1. TRBV21-1 is noted as a pseudogene. The CDR3 runs 17 residues. The CDR3 loop reads CASSKAVMVGSAHEQFF. The CDR3 DNA follows: TGTGCCAGCAGCAAAGCGGTAATGGTGGGCTCGGCGCATGAGCAGTTCTTC.

The gene calls are TRBV21-1 and TRBJ2-7; TRBD2, the D gene given by the table, was not confirmed from the DNA. TRBV21-1 has pseudogene status. The CDR3 totals 13 residues. The CDR3 DNA is TGTGCCAGCAGCCCCCGACTAGTTTACGAGCAGTACGTC. This translates into CASSPRLVYEQYV.

The chain joins TRBV28 to TRBJ2-7, with TRBD1 matching over 7 bases. CDR3 length: 14 amino acids. The germline V gene has CDR1 MDHEN and CDR2 SYDVKM. V was pared by 5 bases and J by 3 bases, with 7 bases of the junction left unmatched. The CDR3 bases are TGTGCCAGCAGTGGACAGGTTCCCCTCTACGAGCAGTACTTC. Amino acids: CASSGQVPLYEQYF.

This chain joins TRBV7-7 and TRBJ1-1; no definite D call. CDR1 is SSHAT, CDR2 FNYEAQ, per germline (reference sequence). V shed 5 bases and J shed 2 bases, with 21 bases lying between them. The CDR3 has 17 residues. The chain's CDR3 is CASSPRTGWIENTEAFF. The CDR3, as DNA: TGTGCCAGCAGCCCTCGGACGGGGTGGATTGAAAACACTGAAGCTTTCTTT.

This rearrangement joins TRBV28 to TRBJ1-3; TRBD1 agrees at 7 bases. The CDR3 sequence is 15 residues long. Germline assignment: CDR1 MDHEN and CDR2 SYDVKM. Trimming cost V 7 bases and J 0 bases; bases outside gene matches: 6. CDR3 residues: CASNPGDSSGNTIYF. The CDR3 DNA reads TGTGCCAGCAATCCCGGGGACAGCTCTGGAAACACCATATATTTT.

This clone has just a few counts. CDR3 in amino acids: CATSREASGSSYNEQFF. The DNA for the CDR3 is TGTGCCACCAGCAGAGAGGCTAGCGGGAGCTCCTACAATGAGCAGTTCTTC. This chain links TRBV15 with TRBJ2-1; TRBD2 matches at 10 bases. The CDR3 extends over 17 amino acids. The V segment lost 0 bases and the J segment 0 bases; nucleotides outside the gene matches: 2. CDR1 and CDR2 from the germline V gene are LNHNV and YYDKDF (reference sequence).

J is TRBJ2-2 and V is TRBV6-1, with TRBD1 as a possible D gene (5 bases). The CDR3 spans 16 residues. CDR1 is MNHNS and CDR2 is SASEGT in the germline V gene. Trimming removed 1 base at V and 0 bases at J, with 9 bases between. CDR3 sequence (DNA): TGTGCCAGCAGTGAAGATGGCAGGGCGAACACCGGGGAGCTGTTTTTT. Its translation is CASSEDGRANTGELFF.

This chain's CDR3 is CASSGGLAGPYNEQFF. The CDR3 nucleotides read TGCGCCAGCAGTGGGGGTCTAGCGGGACCCTACAATGAGCAGTTCTTC. The chain has TRBV10-1 and TRBJ2-1, with 9 bases identical to TRBD2. The CDR3 has 16 residues. V dropped 4 bases and J dropped 2; count of bases not matched to a gene: 6. Germline values: CDR1 WNHNN, CDR2 SYGVQD (reference sequence).

The CDR3 loop reads CASWPSGADTQYF. The CDR3 DNA is TGTGCCAGCTGGCCATCAGGGGCAGATACGCAGTATTTT. The chain joins TRBV6-5 to TRBJ2-3, with TRBD1 as a possible D gene (6 bases). Germline loops: CDR1 MNHEY, CDR2 SVGAGI. The CDR3 is 13 residues long. V was shortened by 8 bases and J by 4 bases, with 13 bases between the two germline ends.

V gene TRBV7-9 combines with J gene TRBJ1-2; TRBD1 matches 9 bases. The CDR3 extends over 13 amino acids. CDR1 and CDR2 (germline): SEHNR, FQNEAQ (reference sequence). J was trimmed by 6 bases and V by 6 bases; bases with no gene match: 5. This chain's CDR3 is CASRYTGGNGYTF. The CDR3 DNA reads as TGTGCCAGCAGATACACAGGGGGCAATGGCTACACCTTC.

The CDR3 sequence: CASSETNRQGYEQYF. The CDR3, as DNA: TGTGCCAGCAGTGAAACAAACCGACAGGGCTACGAGCAGTACTTC. The V call is TRBV6-1, the J call TRBJ2-7; 7 bases match TRBD1. The CDR3 has 15 residues. Germline CDR1 and CDR2: MNHNS and SASEGT. V dropped 2 bases and J dropped 3; count of bases not matched to a gene: 7.

This rearrangement joins TRBV30 to TRBJ2-1; D gene ambiguous. The ends were cut back, 0 bases at V and 3 bases at J, with 12 bases in the middle. This CDR3 spans 15 amino acids. Germline CDR1 reads GTSNPN; CDR2 reads SVGIG (reference sequence). The CDR3 spells CAWSVLVGLYNEQFF. CDR3 nucleotides: TGTGCCTGGAGTGTACTCGTGGGCCTCTACAATGAGCAGTTCTTC.

This chain links TRBV7-9 with TRBJ2-4; unclear D gene. Trimming stripped 3 bases from V and 6 bases from J, with 12 bases between. The CDR3 loop spans 14 amino acids. CDR1 is SEHNR and CDR2 is FQNEAQ in the germline V gene (reference sequence). The CDR3 DNA is TGTGCCAGCAGCTTTCCCGATGGCGGAAACATTCAGTACTTC. This encodes CASSFPDGGNIQYF.

The V and J genes are TRBV7-6 and TRBJ2-7; possibly TRBD1 for D (6 bases). The CDR3 is made up of 14 amino acids. V was clipped by 1 base and J by 6 bases, with 13 bases between them. Germline CDR1 reads SGHVS; CDR2 reads FNYEAQ. The CDR3 DNA sequence: TGTGCCAGCAGCTTAGAGGGGGTCCCCTCCGAGCAGTACTTC. This encodes CASSLEGVPSEQYF.

This clone was counted once. J is TRBJ1-1 and V is TRBV18, with D hard to call. Germline assignment: CDR1 KGHSH and CDR2 LQKENI. With 2 bases removed from V and 1 base from J, the gap between germline ends came to 11 bases. The CDR3 contains 15 residues. CDR3 bases: TGTGCCAGCTCACCAAACTACCAGAGGAACACTGAAGCTTTCTTT. It codes for CASSPNYQRNTEAFF.

The chain carries TRBV9 and TRBJ2-2, with 7 bases that match TRBD2. V lost 0 bases to trimming and J lost 1 base; unmatched junction nucleotides: 12. The CDR3 has 19 amino acids. CDR1 and CDR2 (germline): SGDLS, YYNGEE. Here the CDR3 DNA reads TGTGCCAGCAGCGTAGCTACGGGGAGAGCTAGCGGGAACACCGGGGAGCTGTTTTTT. It specifies CASSVATGRASGNTGELFF.

This clone has only a few counts. CDR3 amino acids: CASSLAPGGAGNTEAFF. The DNA for the CDR3 is TGTGCCAGCAGCTTGGCGCCAGGGGGCGCGGGGAACACTGAAGCTTTCTTT. The V and J genes are TRBV5-4 and TRBJ1-1, with 8 bases identical to TRBD1. V lost 0 bases and J lost 1; bases outside the gene matches: 8. CDR1 and CDR2 from the germline V gene are SGHNT and YYREEE (reference sequence). The CDR3 has 17 amino acids.

The rearrangement links TRBV5-1 to TRBJ2-1, with 7 bases lining up with TRBD1. CDR1 is SGHRS and CDR2 is YFSETQ in the germline V gene. V lost 4 bases to trimming and J lost 4 bases; unmatched junction nucleotides: 8. The CDR3 spans 15 residues. The CDR3, as DNA: TGCGCCAGCAGCGAACAGGGGTTGGTATACAATGAGCAGTTCTTC. Amino acid sequence: CASSEQGLVYNEQFF.

V is TRBV3-1 (or the pseudogene TRBV3-2) and J is TRBJ2-5; the match to TRBD2 covers 12 bases. V lost 2 bases and J lost 5; bases outside the gene matches: 6. CDR1 LGHDT and CDR2 YNNKEL come from the germline V gene (reference sequence). The CDR3 covers 16 residues. The CDR3 here is CASSQRLAGAGETQYF. Written as DNA, the CDR3 is TGTGCCAGCAGCCAAAGACTAGCGGGAGCGGGGGAGACCCAGTACTTC.

The V and J genes are TRBV27 and TRBJ2-7, with D possibly matching TRBD2 (6 bases). V gave up 7 bases and J gave up 3 bases, with 16 bases separating them. Germline CDR1 and CDR2: MNHEY and SMNVEV (reference sequence). The CDR3 sequence is 14 residues long. This CDR3 reads CASIFTGTLYEQYV. In nucleotides, the CDR3 is TGTGCCAGCATCTTCACCGGGACTCTCTACGAGCAGTACGTC.

The DNA for the CDR3 is TGTGCCAGCAGTTTGGGCGGCACAGATACGCAGTATTTT. Protein: CASSLGGTDTQYF. The genes are TRBV6-2 or TRBV6-3 and TRBJ2-3; D uncertain. This CDR3 spans 13 amino acids. The V end lost 4 bases, the J end lost 1 base, and 6 bases lay between the germline ends. CDR1 and CDR2 (germline): MNHEY, SVGEGT.

The rearrangement links TRBV6-5 to TRBJ2-3; 14 nucleotides match TRBD2. Germline CDR1 MNHEY, CDR2 SVGAGI. The V segment lost 2 bases and the J segment 3 bases; nucleotides outside the gene matches: 1. The CDR3 has 16 residues. The CDR3 is CASSYGTSGSTDTQYF. The CDR3 DNA sequence: TGTGCCAGCAGTTACGGGACTAGCGGGAGTACAGATACGCAGTATTTT.